Below, 22 T cell receptor beta chains from the same sample are listed, as sequenced in a study of blood T cell repertoires in COVID-19. Libraries were prepared by immunoSEQ multiplex PCR; TCRdb keeps only in-frame clonotypes and omits some of them. The sample has over 110,000 clones, over 70% seen once; the top ten hold 1.9%. The sequencing sample was made of peripheral blood. All receptors derive from a woman aged 55-69 years with acute or convalescent COVID-19.

The chain uses TRBV5-1 and TRBJ2-5, with 8 bases lining up with TRBD2. The CDR3 loop spans 14 amino acids. The trim removed 2 bases at V and 5 bases at J, leaving 5 bases unmatched. Germline loops: CDR1 SGHRS, CDR2 YFSETQ. The CDR3 region is CASSFSGNGETQYF. The CDR3 DNA reads TGCGCCAGCAGCTTTAGCGGGAACGGGGAGACCCAGTACTTC.

This clone turned up a few times. V and J are TRBV6-5 and TRBJ2-7, with 7 bases aligning to TRBD1. V lost 6 bases, J lost 4 bases, and 6 bases stayed unmatched. CDR1 MNHEY and CDR2 SVGAGI come from the germline V gene. CDR3 length: 13 amino acids. The CDR3 nucleotides are TGTGCCAGCAGACTAGACAGGGAATACGAGCAGTACTTC. It specifies CASRLDREYEQYF.

This rearrangement joins TRBV6-5 to TRBJ2-1; D may be TRBD2 (5 bases). Germline V CDR1 and CDR2: MNHEY, SVGAGI. This CDR3 has 15 residues. V lost 6 bases to trimming and J lost 7 bases, with 19 bases between them. This CDR3 is CASSWTASMLNEQFF. The CDR3 DNA is TGTGCCAGCAGCTGGACTGCTTCAATGTTAAATGAGCAGTTCTTC.

The V call is TRBV7-2, the J call TRBJ2-7; 8 bases match TRBD1. CDR1 is SGHTA and CDR2 is FQGNSA in the germline V gene. The CDR3 extends over 15 amino acids. V lost 6 bases to trimming and J lost 6 bases; unmatched junction nucleotides: 13. The CDR3 region is CASRPIGQGGGEQYF. CDR3 coding DNA: TGTGCCAGCAGACCTATTGGACAGGGAGGCGGCGAGCAGTACTTC.

The J gene is TRBJ2-7, the V gene TRBV7-2; 12 bases agree with TRBD1. This CDR3 region has 13 residues. Germline V gene lookup returns CDR1 SGHTA and CDR2 FQGNSA. The J segment lost 10 bases and the V segment lost 4 bases, leaving 5 bases of the junction unmatched. The CDR3 DNA sequence: TGTGCCAGCAGCTCCGACGGGACAGGGGGCCAGTACTTC. The encoded protein is CASSSDGTGGQYF.

V gene TRBV30 combines with J gene TRBJ2-7; 8 bases are shared with TRBD1. The CDR3 runs 16 residues. Germline CDR1 and CDR2: GTSNPN and SVGIG (reference sequence). V was pared by 3 bases and J by 4 bases, with 14 bases of the junction left unmatched. The CDR3 region has the DNA TGTGCCTGGAGCGAAATAAAGGACAGGGATTTTTACGAGCAGTACTTC. It yields the protein CAWSEIKDRDFYEQYF.

The chain links TRBV27 to TRBJ1-2; D unclear. The CDR3 covers 12 residues. Looked up from germline, CDR1 is MNHEY and CDR2 is SMNVEV (reference sequence). V was shortened by 2 bases and J by 7 bases, with 8 bases between the two germline ends. The CDR3 DNA reads as TGTGCCAGCAGTTTAAGCGGGGTTGGCTACACCTTC. Translating it yields CASSLSGVGYTF.

The J gene is TRBJ1-2, the V gene TRBV9; the D gene is possibly TRBD1 (5 bases). The CDR3 spans 15 residues. Deletions cut 1 base from V and 4 bases from J, with 14 bases between. Germline loops: CDR1 SGDLS, CDR2 YYNGEE. CDR3 coding DNA: TGTGCCAGCAGCGTATATGGCAGGGCCTCCTATGGCTACACCTTC. Its protein is CASSVYGRASYGYTF. The full variable domain, with the rest looked up from reference TRBV9 and TRBJ1-2, is DSGVTQTPKHLITATGQRVTLRCSPRSGDLSVYWYQQSLDQGLQFLIQYYNGEERAKGNILERFSAQQFPDLHSELNLSSLELGDSALYFCASSVYGRASYGYTFGSGTRLTVV.

The J gene is TRBJ1-1, the V gene TRBV28; no clear D gene. Germline CDR1 reads MDHEN; CDR2 reads SYDVKM. The CDR3 covers 12 residues. V was shortened by 4 bases and J by 11 bases, with 14 bases between the two germline ends. This CDR3 reads CASSSSDGGAFF. Here the CDR3 DNA reads TGTGCCAGCAGTTCGTCGGATGGAGGGGCTTTCTTT.

This sequence joins TRBV12-3 or TRBV12-4 and TRBJ2-7; possibly TRBD2 for D (6 bases). The V gene lost 3 bases and the J gene lost 5 bases, with 11 bases spanning the gap. The CDR3 length is 13 residues. The DNA of the CDR3 is TGTGCCAGCAGTTTTCTAGCGACCCACGAGCAGTACTTC. This gives the protein CASSFLATHEQYF.

This clone was seen repeatedly, ten times or more. V gene TRBV5-6 combines with J gene TRBJ2-4, with TRBD1 matching 8 bases. Germline lookup yields CDR1 SGHDT and CDR2 YYEEEE. The length of the CDR3 is 17 residues. With V trimmed by 0 bases and J by 3 bases, 8 bases remained unmatched. The CDR3 DNA reads as TGTGCCAGCAGCTTGGCCTCACAGGGGGGTGTCAAAAACATTCAGTACTTC. It is translated as CASSLASQGGVKNIQYF.

The gene calls are TRBV10-3 and TRBJ2-1, with 11 nucleotides matching TRBD2. Trimming at V came to 3 bases and at J to 4 bases, leaving 5 bases not matched to a gene. This CDR3 comprises 16 residues. Germline V CDR1 and CDR2: ENHRY, SYGVKD. CDR3 loop: CAISEGLAGAYNEQFF. DNA of the CDR3: TGTGCCATCAGTGAAGGACTAGCGGGTGCATACAATGAGCAGTTCTTC.

The CDR3 DNA is TGTGCCAGTAGTATAGATAACACACCGAACACCGGGGAGCTGTTTTTT. It yields the protein CASSIDNTPNTGELFF. The V call is TRBV19, the J call TRBJ2-2, with no clear D. The CDR3 runs to 16 residues. V was pared by 0 bases and J by 0 bases, with 8 bases between. Germline-derived CDR1 and CDR2 are LNHDA and SQIVND (reference sequence).

This chain uses TRBV7-2 with TRBJ1-5; maybe TRBD1 (5 bases). The CDR3 is 14 residues long. Trimming shortened V by 2 bases and J by 4 bases, and 9 bases separated the two germline ends. CDR1 and CDR2 (germline): SGHTA, FQGNSA. The CDR3 nucleotides read TGTGCCAGCAGCTTAACGGGGGGGAATCAGCCCCAGCATTTT. This encodes CASSLTGGNQPQHF.

The J gene is TRBJ2-7, the V gene TRBV6-2 or TRBV6-3; D is ambiguous. Germline CDR1 and CDR2: MNHEY and SVGEGT. The CDR3 runs to 12 residues. Trimming pared 8 bases from V and 2 bases from J, leaving 10 bases between. The CDR3 region is CASGLGAYEQYF. Written as DNA, the CDR3 is TGTGCCAGCGGCCTGGGCGCCTACGAGCAGTACTTC.

This chain links TRBV7-2 with TRBJ1-2, with D hard to call. Trimming shortened V by 5 bases and J by 0 bases, and 10 bases separated the two germline ends. CDR3 length: 14 residues. The V gene's germline CDR1 is SGHTA and CDR2 FQGNSA. For the CDR3, the DNA is TGTGCCAGCAGCAACCGGGGTACTAACTATGGCTACACCTTC. This sequence encodes CASSNRGTNYGYTF.

The CDR3 loop reads CASRISVPGSNQPQHF. Written as DNA, the CDR3 is TGTGCCAGCAGGATTAGCGTCCCCGGGAGCAATCAGCCCCAGCATTTT. The rearrangement uses TRBV2 and TRBJ1-5; D is undetermined. CDR3 length equals 16 residues. With 6 bases removed from V and 1 base from J, the gap between germline ends came to 16 bases. Germline values: CDR1 SNHLY, CDR2 FYNNEI.

The V gene is TRBV7-9, the J gene TRBJ2-1; the match to TRBD2 covers 10 bases. CDR1 SEHNR and CDR2 FQNEAQ come from the germline V gene (reference sequence). The ends lost 5 bases at V and 4 bases at J; junction bases unmatched: 11. The CDR3 sequence is 17 residues long. The CDR3 spells CASSQTKGLASYNEQFF. For the CDR3, the DNA is TGTGCCAGCAGCCAGACTAAGGGACTAGCGTCGTACAATGAGCAGTTCTTC.

This clone was counted a few times. The chain uses TRBV28 and TRBJ1-4; TRBD1 might be the D (6 bases). The CDR3 is made up of 16 amino acids. The V gene's germline CDR1 is MDHEN and CDR2 SYDVKM. V dropped 6 bases and J dropped 7 bases, with 21 bases sitting between them. The CDR3 spells CASRREGGQFREKLFF. The DNA for the CDR3 is TGTGCCAGCAGACGAGAGGGGGGGCAGTTTCGTGAAAAACTGTTTTTT.

The chain links TRBV19 to TRBJ2-7; D unclear. Germline V gene data show CDR1 as LNHDA and CDR2 as SQIVND (reference sequence). Deletions cut 3 bases from V and 4 bases from J, with 16 bases between. The CDR3 totals 15 residues. CDR3 residues: CASSMWAQPIYEQYF. In DNA form, the CDR3 reads TGTGCCAGTAGTATGTGGGCCCAGCCAATATACGAGCAGTACTTC.

In its sample, this clone was seen a few times. V is TRBV14 and J is TRBJ1-6, with D perhaps matching TRBD1 (6 bases). CDR3 length equals 13 residues. The ends were cut back, 5 bases at V and 10 bases at J, with 12 bases in the middle. Per germline, CDR1 SGHDN and CDR2 FVKESK. CDR3 nucleotide sequence: TGTGCCAGCAGCTTATTCAGGGGATCACCCCTCCACTTT. Translated, it gives CASSLFRGSPLHF.

This clone was counted between two and nine times. The CDR3 spells CASSQDHLANEKLFF. The CDR3 region has the DNA TGTGCCAGCAGCCAAGATCATCTAGCTAATGAAAAACTGTTTTTT. The V call is TRBV4-2, the J call TRBJ1-4; unclear D gene. CDR1 is LGHNA and CDR2 is YNFKEQ in the germline V gene. The CDR3 runs 15 residues. Trimming removed 0 bases at V and 3 bases at J, with 8 bases between.